This TCR beta chain originates from a study of CD8+CD57+ T cells in acquired aplastic anemia. Background on the study: Sorted CD4+ and CD8+ cells yielded about 3 ug of DNA on average.

Flow cytometry had shown expanded CD8+CD57+ cells in the patients chosen for sequencing. Severe acquired aplastic anemia was the diagnosis recorded for all patients. The blood sampling took place in patients who had so far received no therapy. As for this clonotype: Antigen unknown.

Trimming removed 5 bases from V and 3 bases from J, with 13 bases in between. The CDR3 loop spans 14 amino acids. Germline loops: CDR1 SEHNR, CDR2 FQNEAQ (reference sequence). TCR beta VDJ combinations and CDR3 sequences were profiled from genomic DNA. TCRdb passed the reads through MiXCR, listing each CDR3 protein once. Here the sample spans 110,000 or so distinct CDR3 sequences, roughly 55% being singletons. Study conclusions and caveats: Around 29 CD8+ CDR3 sequences were shared between patients and controls.

The chain links TRBV7-9 to TRBJ1-2; TRBD1 might be the D (6 bases). Sequenced: sorted CD4+, CD8+, or CD8+CD57+ T cells (not recorded which) from PBMCs. This clonotype was obtained from a human donor with aplastic anemia. The CDR3 region is CASSPPGQDYGYTF. In DNA form, the CDR3 reads TGTGCCAGCAGCCCTCCGGGACAAGACTATGGCTACACCTTC.